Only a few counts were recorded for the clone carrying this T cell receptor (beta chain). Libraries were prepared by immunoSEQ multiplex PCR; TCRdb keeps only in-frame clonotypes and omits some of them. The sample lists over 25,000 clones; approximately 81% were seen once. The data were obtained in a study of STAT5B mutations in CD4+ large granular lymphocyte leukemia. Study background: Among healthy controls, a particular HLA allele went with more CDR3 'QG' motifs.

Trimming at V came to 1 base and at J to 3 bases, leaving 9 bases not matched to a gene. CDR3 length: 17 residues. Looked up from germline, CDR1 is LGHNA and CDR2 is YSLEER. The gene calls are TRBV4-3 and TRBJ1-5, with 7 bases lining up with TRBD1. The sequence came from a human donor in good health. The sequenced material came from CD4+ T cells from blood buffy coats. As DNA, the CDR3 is TGCGCCAGCAGCCAAGCCTGGGGGGACAGTTTCAATCAGCCCCAGCATTTT. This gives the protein CASSQAWGDSFNQPQHF.